The 18 T cell receptor beta chains listed next were all sequenced from one sample in a study of shared clonotypes between healthy human individuals. Using immunoSEQ multiplex PCR, the repertoire was profiled, and TCRdb retains in-frame clones only, with some absent. The profile shows roughly 490,000 clones, 65% to 80% of them singletons. Sequenced sample: PBMCs. These receptors were collected from a woman aged 40 to 55 in good health. Some clones in this sample may be carry-over from other donors' samples.

The rearrangement uses TRBV4-3 and TRBJ2-7; a possible D gene is TRBD2 (6 bases). Germline V CDR1 and CDR2: LGHNA, YSLEER. The V and J ends lost 4 bases and 4 bases respectively, with 23 bases between them. The CDR3 covers 17 residues. The DNA of the CDR3 is TGCGCCAGCAGCCCGGCGGGGAGCGGAGGGTCGTATTACGAGCAGTACTTC. It encodes CASSPAGSGGSYYEQYF.

This clone was seen a handful of times. The chain couples TRBV6-4 to TRBJ2-1; TRBD2 matches 10 bases. This CDR3 contains 15 residues. Germline V gene data show CDR1 as MRHNA and CDR2 as SNTAGT. V shed 4 bases and J 8 bases; nucleotides not matched to a gene: 8. CDR3 nucleotide sequence: TGTGCCAGCAGTGTAGAACTAGCGGGATTCGATGAGCAGTTCTTC. It translates to CASSVELAGFDEQFF.

The DNA for the CDR3 is TGTGCCAGCAGTGAGAATCTAGCGTCGTCCTACAATGAGCAGTTCTTC. Protein product: CASSENLASSYNEQFF. The chain employs TRBV6-1 and TRBJ2-1; possible D gene TRBD2, 6 bases. V dropped 3 bases and J dropped 1 base, with 13 bases sitting between them. The germline CDR1 and CDR2 sequences are MNHNS and SASEGT. The length of the CDR3 is 16 residues.

CDR3 sequence (DNA): TGCGCCAGCAGCATGACGGGCTCTGGAAACACCATATATTTT. Translated, it gives CASSMTGSGNTIYF. This rearrangement joins TRBV5-1 to TRBJ1-3; unclear D gene. V lost 4 bases to trimming and J lost 0 bases, with 8 bases between them. This CDR3 is built from 14 residues. Germline V gene sequence: CDR1 SGHRS, CDR2 YFSETQ.

The gene calls are TRBV29-1 and TRBJ2-5; D is possibly TRBD1 (6 bases). CDR3 length: 11 amino acids. The germline gives CDR1 SQVTM, CDR2 ANQGSEA. V lost 6 bases and J lost 13, with 18 bases in between. Here the CDR3 reads CSVSTDSNLYF. The CDR3 bases are TGCAGCGTGTCAACGGACAGCAATTTGTACTTC.

The J gene is TRBJ1-1, the V gene TRBV7-9; D may be TRBD1 (6 bases). Trimming cost V 1 base and J 8 bases, with 11 bases left between them. This CDR3 is 13 amino acids long. CDR1 is SEHNR and CDR2 is FQNEAQ in the germline V gene (reference sequence). The CDR3 reads CASSLGNTGEAFF. Here the CDR3 DNA reads TGTGCCAGCAGCTTAGGAAATACAGGGGAAGCTTTCTTT.

J is TRBJ1-2 and V is TRBV5-8; the match to TRBD1 covers 7 bases. J gave up 7 bases and V 5 bases, and 8 bases lay outside the gene matches. This CDR3 region has 13 residues. CDR1 is SGHTS and CDR2 is YDEGEE in the germline V gene. CDR3 residues: CASRQTGTSGYTF. CDR3 sequence (DNA): TGTGCCAGCAGACAGACAGGGACTTCTGGCTACACCTTC.

The chain joins TRBV10-2 to TRBJ2-7; D may correspond to TRBD1 or TRBD2 (5 bases each). V lost 7 bases and J lost 0, with 13 bases in between. This CDR3 spans 14 amino acids. Germline CDR1 WSHSY, CDR2 SAAADI. CDR3 region: CASKPGRSSYEQYF. DNA of the CDR3: TGCGCCAGCAAACCGGGACGGAGCTCCTACGAGCAGTACTTC.

The CDR3 here is CASSLRGSGGEDTQYF. In DNA form, the CDR3 reads TGTGCCAGCAGCTTAAGGGGTAGCGGAGGGGAAGATACGCAGTATTTT. The rearrangement links TRBV11-2 to TRBJ2-3; D is possibly TRBD2 (6 bases). Germline V gene data show CDR1 as SGHAT and CDR2 as FQNNGV. Trimming cost V 2 bases and J 5 bases, with 17 bases left between them. This CDR3 region has 16 residues.

This rearrangement joins TRBV9 to TRBJ1-1; D remains unclear. V was trimmed by 4 bases and J by 0 bases, leaving 28 bases between them. The CDR3 sequence is 20 residues long. CDR1 and CDR2 from the germline V gene are SGDLS and YYNGEE. CDR3 residues: CASSLSWERQQSALNTEAFF. CDR3 DNA: TGTGCCAGCAGCCTTTCTTGGGAACGGCAGCAGTCCGCGTTGAACACTGAAGCTTTCTTT.

As for this clone: One end of the junction is discordant with germline, which a read error may explain. Additional DNA sequences in this sample encode the identical CDR3. In nucleotides, the CDR3 is TGTGCCAGCAGCCAACGCGGGGTGAACACCGGGGAGCTATTTTTT. Translated: CASSQRGVNTGELFF. The chain carries TRBV11-2 and TRBJ2-2; perhaps TRBD2 as D (6 bases). Germline V CDR1 and CDR2: SGHAT, FQNNGV. The CDR3 has 15 amino acids.

The chain links TRBV7-2 to TRBJ2-1, with 9 bases aligning to TRBD1. V lost 0 bases, J lost 7 bases, and 10 bases stayed unmatched. The CDR3 runs to 17 residues. Germline V lookup: CDR1 SGHTA, CDR2 FQGNSA. CDR3 region: CASSLASTGGYGNEQFF. In DNA, the CDR3 is TGTGCCAGCAGCTTAGCCTCGACAGGGGGTTACGGTAATGAGCAGTTCTTC. The whole variable domain, remainder taken from reference TRBV7-2 and TRBJ2-1, is GAGVSQSPSNKVTEKGKDVELRCDPISGHTALYWYRQSLGQGLEFLIYFQGNSAPDKSGLPSDRFSAERTGGSVSTLTIQRTQQEDSAVYLCASSLASTGGYGNEQFFGPGTRLTVL.

The rearrangement links TRBV5-1 to TRBJ2-1; 14 positions agree with TRBD2. CDR1 SGHRS and CDR2 YFSETQ come from the germline V gene. V trimming: 5 bases; J trimming: 5 bases; junction bases outside the gene matches: 6. CDR3 length: 16 amino acids. Written as DNA, the CDR3 is TGCGCCAGCAGTCCGGGACTAGCGGGAGACCACAATGAGCAGTTCTTC. It codes for CASSPGLAGDHNEQFF.

The V gene is TRBV29-1, the J gene TRBJ1-4; 9 bases are shared with TRBD1. Per the germline V gene, CDR1 is SQVTM and CDR2 is ANQGSEA. V lost 5 bases to trimming and J lost 8 bases; unmatched junction nucleotides: 0. The CDR3 length is 11 residues. The CDR3, as DNA: TGCAGCGTTACAGGGGGCGAAAAACTGTTTTTT. It specifies CSVTGGEKLFF.

J is TRBJ1-1 and V is TRBV28, with D possibly matching TRBD1 (5 bases). V lost 1 base, J lost 0 bases, and 9 bases lay in between. The CDR3 spans 15 residues. Germline assignment: CDR1 MDHEN and CDR2 SYDVKM. In DNA, the CDR3 is TGTGCCAGCAGTTTATTGCGGGGCATGAACACTGAAGCTTTCTTT. The encoded protein is CASSLLRGMNTEAFF.

This clone has just one count. Compared with germline, one end of the junction differs, possibly owing to a read error. This chain links TRBV7-7 with TRBJ2-1, with D tentatively TRBD1 (6 bases). CDR1 and CDR2 from the germline V gene are SSHAT and FNYEAQ (reference sequence). This CDR3 comprises 17 residues. For the CDR3, the DNA is TGTGCTAGCAGCCCAAGAGAGGGGGAAGGCTCCTACAATGAGCAGTTCTTC. This gives the protein CASSPREGEGSYNEQFF.

The chain employs TRBV25-1 and TRBJ2-7, with a weak D call TRBD1 (5 bases). The germline gives CDR1 MGHDK, CDR2 SYGVNS. The CDR3 is 13 amino acids. V lost 7 bases and J 6 bases, leaving 16 bases between the germline ends. CDR3 amino acids: CASTSDGRAEQYF. The CDR3 DNA reads TGTGCCAGCACCTCCGACGGCAGGGCCGAGCAGTACTTC.

The CDR3 nucleotides are TGTGCCAGCAGCGTAGGGTTCGGGGACACCGGGGAGCTGTTTTTT. It is translated as CASSVGFGDTGELFF. The chain is built from TRBV9 and TRBJ2-2; perhaps TRBD2 as D (5 bases). V lost 0 bases, J lost 3 bases, and 9 bases lay in between. Looked up from germline, CDR1 is SGDLS and CDR2 is YYNGEE. The CDR3 has 15 amino acids.